These 27 T cell receptor beta chains were all obtained from the same sample, sequenced in a study of spatial heterogeneity in lung cancer. The study's findings and limits: Counts of expanded intratumoral alpha and beta TCRs tracked tumor mutation counts.

Their recognized antigens are unknown. Time point denoted: sample taken at primary tumor resection. TCRdb used MiXCR to reprocess the 5' RACE reads, holding one entry per CDR3 protein. The sample records around 1,700 distinct CDR3 sequences, around 20% being singletons. The sequencing used lung tumor tissue, collected at surgery. These receptors were obtained from a male donor with early-stage non-small cell lung cancer.

To note about this clonotype: With the library built for alpha chains, this beta chain is off target and its frequency is not meaningful. V is TRBV6-2 or TRBV6-3 and J is TRBJ2-1; D could derive from TRBD1 or TRBD2 (5 bases each). There are 14 residues in the CDR3. The germline V gene has CDR1 MNHEY and CDR2 SVGEGT. Trimming pared 6 bases from V and 4 bases from J, leaving 13 bases between. CDR3 nucleotide sequence: TGTGCCAGCAGCGGGACCTCGGCATACAATGAGCAGTTCTTC. This translates into CASSGTSAYNEQFF.

This clonotype ranks as large. For a library built for alpha chains, this beta chain is a stray read; little rests on its size. This CDR3 reads CASSYVFTGGLQETQYF. The CDR3 DNA sequence: TGTGCCAGCAGTTACGTCTTCACAGGGGGCCTCCAAGAGACCCAGTACTTC. The chain recombines TRBV6-5 with TRBJ2-5; 9 nucleotides match TRBD1. Germline-derived CDR1 and CDR2 are MNHEY and SVGAGI. Trimming took 2 bases from V and 1 from J; bases not matched to a gene: 8. This CDR3 is built from 17 residues.

Regarding this clonotype: The size of this beta chain means little, since it is a stray read in a library made for alpha chains. The J gene is TRBJ1-2, the V gene TRBV19; D not resolved. The CDR3 length is 14 residues. The V end lost 5 bases, the J end lost 2 bases, and 12 bases lay between the germline ends. The germline gives CDR1 LNHDA, CDR2 SQIVND (reference sequence). The CDR3 protein is CASSPSRFNYGYTF. CDR3 sequence (DNA): TGTGCCAGTAGTCCCTCGCGATTCAACTATGGCTACACCTTC.

Judged by abundance, this clonotype is large. With the library built for alpha chains, this beta chain is off target and its frequency is not meaningful. The chain joins TRBV7-2 to TRBJ2-3; D might be TRBD1 or TRBD2, each matching 6 bases. The CDR3 is 16 amino acids. Trimming removed 5 bases from V and 1 base from J, with 16 bases in between. Germline loops: CDR1 SGHTA, CDR2 FQGNSA. CDR3 residues: CASSPKGGMGTDTQYF. The CDR3 DNA reads as TGTGCCAGCAGCCCCAAGGGGGGAATGGGCACAGATACGCAGTATTTT.

A note on this clonotype: This beta chain is an off-target read within a library intended for alpha chains, so its frequency means little. V and J are TRBV30 and TRBJ2-1; unclear D gene. The ends were cut back, 5 bases at V and 10 bases at J, with 3 bases in the middle. Germline loops: CDR1 GTSNPN, CDR2 SVGIG (reference sequence). This CDR3 has 8 residues. The CDR3 sequence is CAWGEQFF. In DNA form, the CDR3 reads TGTGCCTGGGGCGAGCAGTTCTTC.

This clonotype qualifies as medium-sized. This beta chain is an unintended read in a library built for alpha chains; its size means little. V is TRBV30 and J is TRBJ2-7; the D gene is possibly TRBD2 (6 bases). Trimming cost V 4 bases and J 3 bases, with 13 bases left between them. The CDR3 is made up of 13 amino acids. Per the germline V gene, CDR1 is GTSNPN and CDR2 is SVGIG (reference sequence). The CDR3 loop reads CAWTPGLHYEQYF. CDR3 nucleotides: TGTGCCTGGACCCCGGGACTGCACTACGAGCAGTACTTC. Full variable domain (missing parts from reference TRBV30 and TRBJ2-7): SQTIHQWPATLVQPVGSPLSLECTVEGTSNPNLYWYRQAAGRGLQLLFYSVGIGQISSEVPQNLSASRPQDRQFILSSKKLLLSDSGFYLCAWTPGLHYEQYFGPGTRLTVT.

Within the sample, this clonotype is medium-sized. The library was built for alpha chains, so this beta chain is an off-target read and its size means little. V and J are TRBV27 and TRBJ1-4; D perhaps matches TRBD1 (5 bases). V was clipped by 5 bases and J by 8 bases, with 15 bases between them. The CDR3 spans 14 residues. Germline CDR1 and CDR2: MNHEY and SMNVEV (reference sequence). CDR3 in amino acids: CASSTEGVAEKLFF. CDR3 nucleotide sequence: TGTGCCAGCAGTACAGAAGGGGTGGCGGAAAAACTGTTTTTT.

Regarding this clonotype: This beta chain slipped into a library made for alpha chains as a stray read, so its size is not meaningful. The rearrangement uses TRBV20-1 and TRBJ2-5; possible D gene TRBD2, 5 bases. The CDR3 consists of 13 residues. CDR1 and CDR2 (germline): DFQATT, SNEGSKA (reference sequence). The V end was cut by 8 bases, the J end by 5 bases, with 18 bases between. The CDR3 sequence: CSCLGARGETQYF. The CDR3 bases are TGCAGTTGCCTAGGTGCCCGAGGGGAGACCCAGTACTTC.

By sample share, this clonotype is medium-sized. This beta chain represents an off-target read in a library built for alpha chains; its size is of limited meaning. The chain combines TRBV20-1 with TRBJ2-7, with 11 bases matching TRBD2. J was trimmed by 0 bases and V by 3 bases; bases with no gene match: 7. The germline V gene encodes CDR1 DFQATT and CDR2 SNEGSKA (reference sequence). CDR3 length: 16 residues. The CDR3 is CSARGSSGRSSYEQYF. The CDR3 DNA is TGCAGTGCTAGGGGATCTAGCGGGAGGTCCTCCTACGAGCAGTACTTC.

This clonotype is labeled as medium-sized (0.01 to 0.1%). For a library built for alpha chains, this beta chain is a stray read; little rests on its size. This rearrangement joins TRBV7-2 to TRBJ2-7; no firm D call. Trimming took 4 bases from V and 3 from J, leaving 10 bases between them. The CDR3 extends over 13 amino acids. The germline gives CDR1 SGHTA, CDR2 FQGNSA. CDR3 region: CASSSLVGYEQYF. In DNA, the CDR3 is TGTGCCAGCAGCTCCCTAGTAGGCTACGAGCAGTACTTC.

This clonotype is labeled as medium-sized (0.01 to 0.1%). Being off target in a library aimed at alpha chains, this beta chain has a size of little meaning. The rearrangement joins TRBV27 to TRBJ1-2, with D uncertain. V lost 9 bases, J lost 4 bases, and 15 bases lay in between. In germline, CDR1 is MNHEY, CDR2 SMNVEV (reference sequence). The CDR3 is 13 amino acids. The CDR3 region has the DNA TGTGCCAGTTCACCCTCTCTATCCTATGGCTACACCTTC. Amino acid sequence: CASSPSLSYGYTF.

By frequency in the sample, this clonotype is medium-sized. As an off-target read in a library built for alpha chains, this beta chain has a frequency of little significance. V and J are TRBV2 and TRBJ2-3; tentative D call: TRBD2 (6 bases). Germline values: CDR1 SNHLY, CDR2 FYNNEI. V was cut by 6 bases and J by 7 bases, with 23 bases left in between. This CDR3 is built from 16 residues. The CDR3 bases are TGTGCCAGCAGGGCGGGGTTAGCGGCCGGTCTGAATACGCAGTATTTT. It specifies CASRAGLAAGLNTQYF.

This clonotype is judged large. The library was prepared for alpha chains; this beta chain is a stray read, so its frequency means little. This chain links TRBV12-3 or TRBV12-4 with TRBJ2-5; the D is unclear. Trimming removed 3 bases at V and 5 bases at J, with 4 bases between. The CDR3 loop spans 11 amino acids. The CDR3 sequence: CASSFQETQYF. The CDR3 DNA reads TGTGCCAGCAGTTTCCAGGAGACCCAGTACTTC.

By sample fraction, this clonotype is medium-sized. This beta chain represents an off-target read in a library built for alpha chains; its size is of limited meaning. V gene TRBV11-2 combines with J gene TRBJ2-3, with unresolved D. Germline V CDR1 and CDR2: SGHAT, FQNNGV. Trimming left V 4 bases short and J 4 bases short, with 9 bases between. This CDR3 contains 13 residues. The CDR3 protein is CASSSLGSDTQYF. As DNA, the CDR3 is TGTGCCAGCAGCTCCCTGGGGTCAGATACGCAGTATTTT.

In the case of this clonotype: This beta chain slipped into a library made for alpha chains as a stray read, so its size is not meaningful. The V gene is TRBV27, the J gene TRBJ1-1; D unclear. Germline CDR1 reads MNHEY; CDR2 reads SMNVEV (reference sequence). The germline V and J ends were trimmed by 1 base and 7 bases, with 4 bases remaining between them. There are 11 residues in the CDR3. DNA of the CDR3: TGTGCCAGCAGTTTATTCGGTGAAGCTTTCTTT. It codes for CASSLFGEAFF.

This clonotype is labeled medium-sized. A library prepared for alpha chains yielded this beta chain as an off-target read; its size is of little meaning. The chain is built from TRBV27 and TRBJ1-6; no reliable D call. The V gene's germline CDR1 is MNHEY and CDR2 SMNVEV (reference sequence). The V end lost 2 bases, the J end lost 7 bases, and 9 bases lay between the germline ends. This CDR3 comprises 14 residues. CDR3 sequence: CASSLETLNSPLHF. CDR3 nucleotides: TGTGCCAGCAGTTTAGAGACTTTGAATTCACCCCTCCACTTT.

This clonotype was seen a single time. Found in a library prepared for alpha chains, this beta chain is an off-target read, and its abundance has little meaning. The chain employs TRBV29-1 and TRBJ2-1; 7 nucleotides agree with TRBD1. Germline trimming cut 7 bases from V and 9 bases from J; bases unmatched to any gene: 12. CDR1 is SQVTM, CDR2 ANQGSEA, per germline. There are 13 residues in the CDR3. The CDR3 here is CSATGTARGEQFF. The CDR3 nucleotides are TGCAGCGCTACCGGGACAGCTAGAGGTGAGCAGTTCTTC.

Worth noting for this clonotype: The size of this beta chain means little, since it is a stray read in a library made for alpha chains. This chain joins TRBV7-2 and TRBJ1-3, with D unresolved. The CDR3 loop spans 15 amino acids. Germline V lookup: CDR1 SGHTA, CDR2 FQGNSA. V was clipped by 5 bases and J by 2 bases, with 13 bases between them. CDR3 protein: CASSPGLFPGNTIYF. The CDR3 region has the DNA TGTGCCAGCAGCCCCGGACTCTTCCCTGGAAACACCATATATTTT.

This clonotype is classed as medium-sized (0.01 to 0.1%). This beta chain is a stray read from a library made for alpha chains; its abundance is not meaningful. The CDR3: CASSPGLAVSYEQYF. The DNA of the CDR3 is TGTGCCAGCAGCCCTGGGCTAGCGGTTTCCTACGAGCAGTACTTC. The rearrangement uses TRBV3-1 and TRBJ2-7; TRBD2 matches at 7 bases. CDR1 LGHDT and CDR2 YNNKEL come from the germline V gene (reference sequence). Trimming took 4 bases from V and 1 from J; bases not matched to a gene: 7. The CDR3 spans 15 residues.

Turning to this clonotype: The library was built for alpha chains, so this beta chain is an off-target read and its size means little. V gene TRBV6-5 combines with J gene TRBJ1-1; D might be TRBD1 (5 bases). V lost 1 base and J lost 3, with 6 bases in between. The CDR3 extends over 13 amino acids. CDR1 and CDR2 (germline): MNHEY, SVGAGI. The CDR3 nucleotides are TGTGCCAGCAGTTACTTCAGGGACACTGAAGCTTTCTTT. Translated, it gives CASSYFRDTEAFF.

Relative to its sample, this clonotype is medium-sized. Since the library was made to target alpha chains, this beta chain is a stray read and its abundance is not meaningful. The chain uses TRBV11-2 and TRBJ1-1, with D uncertain. CDR1 and CDR2 from the germline V gene are SGHAT and FQNNGV. The CDR3 length is 17 residues. Trimming took 0 bases from V and 1 from J, leaving 15 bases between them. The CDR3 nucleotides read TGTGCCAGCAGCTTAGATCCCCCAGCCACGTCGAACACTGAAGCTTTCTTT. It translates to CASSLDPPATSNTEAFF. Combining the CDR3 with reference TRBV11-2 and TRBJ1-1 gives the whole variable domain EAGVAQSPRYKIIEKRQSVAFWCNPISGHATLYWYQQILGQGPKLLIQFQNNGVVDDSQLPKDRFSAERLKGVDSTLKIQPAKLEDSAVYLCASSLDPPATSNTEAFFGQGTRLTVV.

Judged by abundance, this clonotype is medium-sized. This beta chain is an off-target read within a library intended for alpha chains, so its frequency means little. V is TRBV27 and J is TRBJ2-7; 13 bases are shared with TRBD2. Germline-derived CDR1 and CDR2 are MNHEY and SMNVEV (reference sequence). The CDR3 runs 15 residues. The V and J ends lost 7 bases and 0 bases, in that order; junction bases with no gene match: 3. The CDR3 here is CASTGTSGNSYEQYF. In DNA form, the CDR3 reads TGTGCCAGCACAGGGACTAGCGGGAACTCCTACGAGCAGTACTTC.

This clonotype is medium-sized. Because this beta chain is a stray read in a library intended to capture alpha chains, its abundance should not be given much weight. The CDR3 DNA reads TGTGCCAGCAGTTTTTCGGGGGGTCAGCCCCAGCATTTT. Its protein is CASSFSGGQPQHF. The chain carries TRBV27 and TRBJ1-5, with D perhaps matching TRBD1 (5 bases). The ends were cut back, 3 bases at V and 6 bases at J, with 9 bases in the middle. CDR1 and CDR2 from the germline V gene are MNHEY and SMNVEV (reference sequence). The CDR3 consists of 13 residues.

In its sample, this clonotype is large. This beta chain appears as a stray read in a library generated for alpha chains; its size is not informative. The V call is TRBV7-9, the J call TRBJ2-5, with a weak D call TRBD2 (7 bases). In germline, CDR1 is SEHNR, CDR2 FQNEAQ (reference sequence). CDR3 size: 15 residues. The V and J ends lost 7 bases and 10 bases respectively, with 25 bases between them. Here the CDR3 DNA reads TGTGCCAGCATCCAAGAGGGCGGGGGCGCCGGGGGCCAGTACTTC. This encodes CASIQEGGGAGGQYF. The whole variable domain, filled in from reference TRBV7-9 and TRBJ2-5, reads DTGVSQNPRHKITKRGQNVTFRCDPISEHNRLYWYRQTLGQGPEFLTYFQNEAQLEKSRLLSDRFSAERPKGSFSTLEIQRTEQGDSAMYLCASIQEGGGAGGQYFGPGTRLLVL.

This clonotype is medium-sized. In a library made to pick up alpha chains, this beta chain is a stray read with a size that means little. The rearrangement uses TRBV3-1 and TRBJ1-1, with D possibly TRBD1 on 6 matching bases. V lost 4 bases and J 0 bases, leaving 15 bases between the germline ends. Germline lookup yields CDR1 LGHDT and CDR2 YNNKEL (reference sequence). This CDR3 is built from 16 residues. This CDR3 reads CASSPPGTGLNTEAFF. The CDR3 DNA reads as TGTGCCAGCAGCCCCCCCGGAACAGGGCTGAACACTGAAGCTTTCTTT.

In its sample, this clonotype ranks as medium-sized. Because the library targeted alpha chains, this beta chain is an off-target read whose size means little. The chain has TRBV5-5 and TRBJ2-3, with unresolved D. The CDR3 sequence is 16 residues long. The germline CDR1 and CDR2 sequences are SGHKS and YYEKEE (reference sequence). V lost 4 bases and J lost 0, with 15 bases in between. CDR3 protein: CASSPVWGSSTDTQYF. The CDR3 region has the DNA TGTGCCAGCAGCCCGGTATGGGGATCTAGCACAGATACGCAGTATTTT. The variable domain in full, completed from reference TRBV5-5 and TRBJ2-3, reads DAGVTQSPTHLIKTRGQQVTLRCSPISGHKSVSWYQQVLGQGPQFIFQYYEKEERGRGNFPDRFSARQFPNYSSELNVNALLLGDSALYLCASSPVWGSSTDTQYFGPGTRLTVL.

This clonotype has just a few counts. This beta chain came through as a stray read in a library set up for alpha chains, and its size says little. This chain uses TRBV5-1 with TRBJ2-5; the match to TRBD1 covers 7 bases. This CDR3 region has 14 residues. CDR1 is SGHRS and CDR2 is YFSETQ in the germline V gene. With V trimmed by 6 bases and J by 5 bases, 10 bases remained unmatched. For the CDR3, the DNA is TGCGCCAGCACCCGGGACAGTGGGCGCGAGACCCAGTACTTC. It codes for CASTRDSGRETQYF.